Listed below are T cell receptor beta chains from one sample, sequenced in a study of neurological immune-mediated disorders. TCRdb itself ran the 5' RACE reads through MiXCR, one entry per CDR3 protein. The sample has 15,000 or so distinct CDR3 sequences, roughly 15% seen once. The sequencing sample was made of PBMCs. The source is a man in his fifties or sixties with HTLV-1-associated myelopathy (HAM/TSP). Each CDR3 is given with its conserved first and last residue. A D gene is named only where the DNA matches it firmly. Expanded clones get a size class; other rows say once, few or many, or leave the size out.

once,TRBJ2-5,TRBV5-1,TRBD1,CASSPEWAGGRETQYF,TGCGCCAGCAGCCCGGAGTGGGCAGGGGGCCGAGAGACTCAGTACTTC
medium-sized,TRBJ1-5,TRBV29-1,.,CSVAQGLLGNQPQHF,TGCAGCGTTGCCCAGGGACTCCTTGGCAATCAGCCCCAGCATTTT
.,TRBJ1-3,TRBV20-1,.,CSASRISGNTIYF,TGCAGTGCAAGCAGGATCTCTGGAAACACCATATATTTT
many,TRBJ1-5,TRBV7-2,.,CASSLASTGTSNQPQHF,TGTGCCAGCAGCTTAGCGAGTACAGGGACGTCAAATCAGCCCCAGCATTTT
many,TRBJ1-4,TRBV15,.,CATSRVTYEKLFF,TGTGCCACCAGCAGAGTAACGTACGAAAAACTGTTTTTT
.,TRBJ1-5,TRBV6-6,.,CASSYPGGNQPQHF,TGTGCCAGCAGTTACCCGGGTGGCAATCAGCCCCAGCATTTT
many,TRBJ1-3,TRBV7-2,.,CASSLGQGGNTIYF,TGTGCCAGCAGCTTAGGGCAGGGAGGAAACACCATATATTTT
.,TRBJ2-7,TRBV12-3/TRBV12-4,TRBD2,CASSELGRGGVYEQYF,TGTGCCAGCAGCGAACTGGGGCGGGGGGGCGTGTACGAGCAGTACTTC
many,TRBJ2-1,TRBV12-3/TRBV12-4,TRBD1,CASKLDRGEQFF,TGTGCCAGCAAACTCGACAGGGGTGAGCAGTTCTTC
many,TRBJ2-3,TRBV5-1,TRBD1,CASRGQGQGDTQYF,TGCGCCAGCAGGGGACAGGGGCAGGGAGATACGCAGTATTTT
many,TRBJ2-3,TRBV6-1,TRBD2,CASWGLAGITDTQYF,TGTGCCAGTTGGGGACTAGCGGGGATTACAGATACGCAGTATTTT
many,TRBJ2-6,TRBV5-1,.,CASSLGGTGANVLTF,TGCGCCAGCAGCTTGGGTGGAACTGGGGCCAACGTCCTGACTTTC
.,TRBJ2-3,TRBV5-1,.,CASRLSGGSADTLYF,TGCGCCAGCAGACTTAGTGGGGGCTCGGCAGATACGCTGTATTTT
many,TRBJ2-5,TRBV5-1,TRBD2,CASRRGLGQETQYF,TGCGCCAGCAGAAGGGGACTAGGCCAAGAGACCCAGTACTTC
.,TRBJ2-1,TRBV27,.,CANSFPRGNEQFF,TGTGCCAACAGTTTCCCGAGGGGAAATGAGCAGTTCTTT
many,TRBJ1-1,TRBV20-1,.,CSATETAENTEAFF,TGCAGTGCTACGGAGACAGCCGAGAACACTGAAGCTTTCTTT
.,TRBJ2-3,TRBV11-3,.,CASSPGGGGDTQYF,TGTGCCAGCAGCCCGGGGGGCGGGGGAGATACGCAGTATTTT
.,TRBJ2-3,TRBV9,.,CASGNLGSSYNEQFFGPDTQYF,.
many,TRBJ2-1,TRBV15,.,CATMVSGSYNEQFF,TGTGCCACCATGGTCAGCGGCTCCTACAATGAGCAGTTCTTC
many,TRBJ2-3,TRBV5-1,.,CASSLAALSTDTQYF,TGCGCCAGCAGCTTGGCTGCGCTAAGCACAGATACGCAGTATTTT
.,TRBJ2-5,TRBV5-1,TRBD1,CASSLLTGGPQETQYF,TGCGCCAGCAGCCTCCTGACAGGGGGCCCTCAAGAGACCCAGTACTTC
many,TRBJ2-3,TRBV7-8,.,CASSPGADTQYF,TGTGCCAGCAGCCCCGGGGCAGATACGCAGTATTTT
few,TRBJ2-3,TRBV5-1,.,CASSLADSPSTDTQYF,TGCGCCAGCAGCTTGGCCGATAGCCCAAGCACAGATACGCAGTATTTT
many,TRBJ2-3,TRBV18,TRBD1,CASSPDRARTDTQYF,TGTGCCAGCTCACCAGACAGGGCTCGCACAGATACGCAGTATTTT
many,TRBJ2-3,TRBV7-6,TRBD1,CASSPGGDTQYF,TGTGCCAGCAGCCCAGGGGGAGATACGCAGTATTTT
.,TRBJ1-1,TRBV7-9,.,CASSLARGAGSEAFF,TGTGCCAGCAGCCTTGCACGGGGCGCGGGCTCTGAAGCTTTCTTT
many,TRBJ2-5,TRBV7-2,TRBD2,CASSQQLLAGAQETQYF,TGTGCCAGCAGCCAGCAGTTGCTAGCGGGGGCCCAAGAGACCCAGTACTTC
many,TRBJ2-3,TRBV7-8,.,CASSLRGAVGTDTQYF,TGTGCCAGCAGCCTGAGGGGGGCTGTGGGCACAGATACGCAGTATTTT
.,TRBJ1-5,TRBV12-3/TRBV12-4,.,CASSFSTGKDQPQHF,TGTGCCAGCAGTTTTTCGACAGGAAAAGATCAGCCCCAACATTTT
many,TRBJ1-6,TRBV12-3/TRBV12-4,.,CASSLGGNMGNSPLHF,TGTGCCAGCAGCCTAGGGGGGAACATGGGTAATTCACCCCTCCACTTT
.,TRBJ2-2,TRBV6-2/TRBV6-3,TRBD1,CASSYSRGTGELFF,TGTGCCAGCAGTTATAGCAGGGGGACCGGGGAGCTGTTTTTT
many,TRBJ1-2,TRBV12-3/TRBV12-4,TRBD1,CASSLGGQGDYGYTF,TGTGCCAGCAGTTTAGGTGGACAGGGAGACTATGGCTACACCTTC
many,TRBJ2-2,TRBV5-1,.,CASSQRNTGELFF,TGCGCCAGCAGCCAAAGGAACACCGGGGAGCTGTTTTTT